This TCR beta chain was recorded in a study of monozygotic twins with inflammatory bowel disease. Study results and caveats: Telling different T cell subtypes apart from each other was not possible.

A word on this clonotype: Its antigen is as yet unknown.

Each donor gave 2.5 to 3 ml of peripheral blood. With around 16 and 10 cycles respectively, two nested PCRs were carried out on TCRalpha and TCRbeta cDNA. TCRdb reprocessed the 5' RACE reads, keeping one entry per CDR3 protein, no DNA. The sample data list about 160,000 distinct CDR3 sequences. The clonotype comes from a human donor with ulcerative colitis or Crohn's disease, or a healthy co-twin of an affected twin (not recorded which). Sequences were obtained from blood.

This CDR3 reads CASSFPGQPTNEKLFF. The V call is TRBV28, the J call TRBJ1-4; as DNA is missing, the TRBD1 call by TCRdb cannot be tested. The CDR3 sequence is 16 residues long. From germline, CDR1 is MDHEN and CDR2 SYDVKM.